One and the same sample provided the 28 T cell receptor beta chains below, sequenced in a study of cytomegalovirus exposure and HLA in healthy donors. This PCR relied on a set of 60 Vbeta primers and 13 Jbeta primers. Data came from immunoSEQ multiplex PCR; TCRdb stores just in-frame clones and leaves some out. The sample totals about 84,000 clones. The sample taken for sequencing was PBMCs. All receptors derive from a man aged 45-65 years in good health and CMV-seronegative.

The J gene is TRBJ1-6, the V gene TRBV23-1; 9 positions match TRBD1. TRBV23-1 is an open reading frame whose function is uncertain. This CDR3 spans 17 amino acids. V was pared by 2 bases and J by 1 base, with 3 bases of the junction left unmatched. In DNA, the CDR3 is TGCGCCAGCAGTCAAGAACAGGGGGCATCCTATAATTCACCCCTCCACTTT. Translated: CASSQEQGASYNSPLHF.

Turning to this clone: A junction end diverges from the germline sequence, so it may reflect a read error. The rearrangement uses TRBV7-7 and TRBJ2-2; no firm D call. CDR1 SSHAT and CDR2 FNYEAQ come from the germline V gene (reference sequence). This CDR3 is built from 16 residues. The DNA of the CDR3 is TGTGCTAGCAGCTTGAATGTGAACTCGAACACCGGGGAGCTGTTTTTT. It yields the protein CASSLNVNSNTGELFF.

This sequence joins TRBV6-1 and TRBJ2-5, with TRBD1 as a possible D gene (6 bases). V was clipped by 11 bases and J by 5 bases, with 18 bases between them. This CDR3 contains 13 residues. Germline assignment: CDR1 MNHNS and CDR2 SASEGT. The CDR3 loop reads CAALSRGEETQYF. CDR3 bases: TGTGCCGCCCTAAGCAGGGGCGAGGAGACCCAGTACTTC.

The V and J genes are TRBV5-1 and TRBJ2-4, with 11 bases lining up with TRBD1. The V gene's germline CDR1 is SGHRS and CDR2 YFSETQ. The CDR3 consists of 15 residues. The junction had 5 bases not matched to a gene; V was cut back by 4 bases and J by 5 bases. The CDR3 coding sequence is TGCGCCAGCAGCGGGGACAGGGGGGGGCAAAACATTCAGTACTTC. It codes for CASSGDRGGQNIQYF.

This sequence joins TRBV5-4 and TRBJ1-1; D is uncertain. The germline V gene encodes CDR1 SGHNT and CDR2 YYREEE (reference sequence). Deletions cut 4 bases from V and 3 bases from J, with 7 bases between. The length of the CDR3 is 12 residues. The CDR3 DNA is TGTGCCAGCAGCGGCCAGGACACTGAAGCTTTCTTT. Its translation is CASSGQDTEAFF.

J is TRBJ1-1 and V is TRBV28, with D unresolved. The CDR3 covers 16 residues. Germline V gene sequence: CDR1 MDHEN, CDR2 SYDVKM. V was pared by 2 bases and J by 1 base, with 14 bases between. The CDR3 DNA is TGTGCCAGCAGTTTAGGAGGGTCGCGGGGGAACACTGAAGCTTTCTTT. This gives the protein CASSLGGSRGNTEAFF.

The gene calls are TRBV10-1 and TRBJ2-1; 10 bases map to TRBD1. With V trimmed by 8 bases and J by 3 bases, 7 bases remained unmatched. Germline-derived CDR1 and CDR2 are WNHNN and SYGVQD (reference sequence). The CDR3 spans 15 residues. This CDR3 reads CASGAGTGDYNEQFF. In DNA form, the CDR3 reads TGCGCCAGCGGCGCCGGGACAGGGGACTACAATGAGCAGTTCTTC.

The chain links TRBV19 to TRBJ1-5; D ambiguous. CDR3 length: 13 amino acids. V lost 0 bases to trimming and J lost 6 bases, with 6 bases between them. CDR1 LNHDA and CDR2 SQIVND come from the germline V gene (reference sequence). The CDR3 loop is CASSIDPVQPQHF. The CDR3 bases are TGTGCCAGTAGTATAGATCCGGTTCAGCCCCAGCATTTT.

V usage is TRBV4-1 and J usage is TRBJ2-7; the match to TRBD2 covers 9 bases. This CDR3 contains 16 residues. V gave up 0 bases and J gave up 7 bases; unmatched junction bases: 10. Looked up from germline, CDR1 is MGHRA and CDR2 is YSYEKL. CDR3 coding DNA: TGCGCCAGCAGCCAAGATGGTGGCGGGGGGGCCGGTGAGCAGTACTTC. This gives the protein CASSQDGGGGAGEQYF.

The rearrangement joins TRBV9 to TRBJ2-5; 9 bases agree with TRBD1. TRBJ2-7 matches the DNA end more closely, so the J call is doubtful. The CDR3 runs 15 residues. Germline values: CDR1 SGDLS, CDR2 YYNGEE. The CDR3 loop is CASSPRTGAVYEQYF. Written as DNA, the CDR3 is TGTGCCAGCAGCCCCAGGACAGGGGCTGTGTACGAGCAGTACTTC.

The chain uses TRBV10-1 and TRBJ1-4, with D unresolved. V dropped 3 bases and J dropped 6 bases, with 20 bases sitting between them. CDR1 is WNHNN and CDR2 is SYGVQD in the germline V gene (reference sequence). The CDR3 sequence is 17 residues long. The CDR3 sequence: CASSESSTCQSDEKLFF. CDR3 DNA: TGCGCCAGCAGTGAATCCTCGACCTGTCAAAGCGATGAAAAACTGTTTTTT.

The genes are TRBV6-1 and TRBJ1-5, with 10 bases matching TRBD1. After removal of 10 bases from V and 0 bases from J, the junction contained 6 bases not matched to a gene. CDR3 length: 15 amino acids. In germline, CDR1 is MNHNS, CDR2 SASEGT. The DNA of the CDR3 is TGTGCCACAGGGACAGGGGCGTCTAGCAATCAGCCCCAGCATTTT. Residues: CATGTGASSNQPQHF.

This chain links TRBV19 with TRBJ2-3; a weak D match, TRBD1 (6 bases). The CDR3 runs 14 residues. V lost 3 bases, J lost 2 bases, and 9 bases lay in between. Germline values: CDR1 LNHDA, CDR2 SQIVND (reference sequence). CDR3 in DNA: TGTGCCAGTAGTATTGGGGGCTCCACAGATACGCAGTATTTT. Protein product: CASSIGGSTDTQYF.

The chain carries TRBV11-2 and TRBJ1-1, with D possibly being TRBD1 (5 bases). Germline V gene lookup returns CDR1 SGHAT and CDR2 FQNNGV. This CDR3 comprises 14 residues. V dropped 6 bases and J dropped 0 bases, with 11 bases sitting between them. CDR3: CASRAPGVNTEAFF. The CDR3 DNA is TGTGCCAGCAGGGCACCGGGGGTGAACACTGAAGCTTTCTTT. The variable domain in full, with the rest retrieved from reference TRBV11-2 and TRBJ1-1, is EAGVAQSPRYKIIEKRQSVAFWCNPISGHATLYWYQQILGQGPKLLIQFQNNGVVDDSQLPKDRFSAERLKGVDSTLKIQPAKLEDSAVYLCASRAPGVNTEAFFGQGTRLTVV.

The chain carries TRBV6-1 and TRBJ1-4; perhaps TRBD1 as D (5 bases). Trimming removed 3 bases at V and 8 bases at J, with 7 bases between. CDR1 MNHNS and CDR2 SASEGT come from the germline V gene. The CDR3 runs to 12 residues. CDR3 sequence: CASSERQEKLFF. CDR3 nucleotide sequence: TGTGCCAGCAGTGAGAGACAGGAAAAACTGTTTTTT.

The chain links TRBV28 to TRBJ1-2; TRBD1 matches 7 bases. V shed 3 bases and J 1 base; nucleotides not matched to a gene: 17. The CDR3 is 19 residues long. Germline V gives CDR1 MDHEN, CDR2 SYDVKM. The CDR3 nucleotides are TGTGCCAGCAGTTTTCCCGCACCGGCAGGGGGTTTCAGTAACTATGGCTACACCTTC. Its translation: CASSFPAPAGGFSNYGYTF.

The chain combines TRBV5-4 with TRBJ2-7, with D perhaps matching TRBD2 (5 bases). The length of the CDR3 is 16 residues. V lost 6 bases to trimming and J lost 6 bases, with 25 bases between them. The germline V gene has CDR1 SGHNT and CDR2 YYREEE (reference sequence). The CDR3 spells CASTLRSGSQMGEQYF. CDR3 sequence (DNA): TGTGCCAGCACCCTCCGGTCGGGGTCTCAGATGGGCGAGCAGTACTTC.

CDR3 coding DNA: TGTGCCAGCAGCTTCTTAGGGGGTACGAGCTCTGGAAACACCATATATTTT. Its protein is CASSFLGGTSSGNTIYF. The gene calls are TRBV5-6 and TRBJ1-3, with D possibly being TRBD1 (6 bases). V gave up 2 bases and J gave up 0 bases, with 15 bases separating them. From germline, CDR1 is SGHDT and CDR2 YYEEEE. CDR3 length equals 17 residues.

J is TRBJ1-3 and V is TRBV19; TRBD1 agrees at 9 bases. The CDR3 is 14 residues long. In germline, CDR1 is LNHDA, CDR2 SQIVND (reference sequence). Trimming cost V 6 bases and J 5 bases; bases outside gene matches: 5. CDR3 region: CASSSGTGRNTIYF. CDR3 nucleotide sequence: TGTGCCAGTAGCTCCGGGACAGGGCGAAACACCATATATTTT. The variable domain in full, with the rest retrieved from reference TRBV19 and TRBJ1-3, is DGGITQSPKYLFRKEGQNVTLSCEQNLNHDAMYWYRQDPGQGLRLIYYSQIVNDFQKGDIAEGYSVSREKKESFPLTVTSAQKNPTAFYLCASSSGTGRNTIYFGEGSWLTVV.

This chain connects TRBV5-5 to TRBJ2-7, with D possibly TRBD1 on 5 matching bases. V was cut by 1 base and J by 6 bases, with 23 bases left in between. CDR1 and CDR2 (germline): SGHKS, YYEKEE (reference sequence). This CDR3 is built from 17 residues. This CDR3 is CASSLILLDGAAPEQYF. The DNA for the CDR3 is TGTGCCAGCAGCTTGATTTTATTGGATGGGGCGGCCCCCGAGCAGTACTTC.

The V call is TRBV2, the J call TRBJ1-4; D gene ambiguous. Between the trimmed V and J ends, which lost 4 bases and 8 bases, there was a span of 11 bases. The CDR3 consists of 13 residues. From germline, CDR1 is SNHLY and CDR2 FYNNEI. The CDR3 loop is CASSVEFSEKLFF. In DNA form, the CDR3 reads TGTGCCAGCAGTGTGGAGTTCTCCGAAAAACTGTTTTTT.

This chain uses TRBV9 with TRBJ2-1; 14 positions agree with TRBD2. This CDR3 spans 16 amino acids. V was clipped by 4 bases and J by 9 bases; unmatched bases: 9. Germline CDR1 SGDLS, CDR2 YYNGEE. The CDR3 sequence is CASSFGTSGGKGEQFF. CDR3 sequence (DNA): TGTGCCAGCAGCTTCGGGACTAGCGGGGGCAAGGGTGAGCAGTTCTTC.

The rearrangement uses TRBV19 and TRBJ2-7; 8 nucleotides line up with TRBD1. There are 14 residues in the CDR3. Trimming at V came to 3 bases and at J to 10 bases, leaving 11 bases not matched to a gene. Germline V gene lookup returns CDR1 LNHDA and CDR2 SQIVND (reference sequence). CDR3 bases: TGTGCCAGTAGTATGACGTCGCCACAGGGGGGCCAGTACTTC. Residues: CASSMTSPQGGQYF.

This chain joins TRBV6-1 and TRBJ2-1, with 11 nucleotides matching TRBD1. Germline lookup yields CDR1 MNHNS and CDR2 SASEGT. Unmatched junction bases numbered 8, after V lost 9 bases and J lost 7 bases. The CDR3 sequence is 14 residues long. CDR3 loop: CARWTGGARNEQFF. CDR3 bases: TGTGCCAGATGGACAGGGGGCGCGAGGAATGAGCAGTTCTTC.

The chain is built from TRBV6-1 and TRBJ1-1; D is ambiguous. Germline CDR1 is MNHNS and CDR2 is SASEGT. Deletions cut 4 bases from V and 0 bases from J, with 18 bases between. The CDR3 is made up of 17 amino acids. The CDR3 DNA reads TGTGCCAGCAGTGGGAAAGGCGGGCCTTATATGAACACTGAAGCTTTCTTT. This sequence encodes CASSGKGGPYMNTEAFF.

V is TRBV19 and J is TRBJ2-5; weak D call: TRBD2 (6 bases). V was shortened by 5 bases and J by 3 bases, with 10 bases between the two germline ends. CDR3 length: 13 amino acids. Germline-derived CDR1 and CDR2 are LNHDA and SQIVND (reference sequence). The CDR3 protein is CASSGDWKETQYF. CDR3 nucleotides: TGTGCCAGTAGTGGGGACTGGAAAGAGACCCAGTACTTC. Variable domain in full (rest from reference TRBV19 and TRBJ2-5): DGGITQSPKYLFRKEGQNVTLSCEQNLNHDAMYWYRQDPGQGLRLIYYSQIVNDFQKGDIAEGYSVSREKKESFPLTVTSAQKNPTAFYLCASSGDWKETQYFGPGTRLLVL.

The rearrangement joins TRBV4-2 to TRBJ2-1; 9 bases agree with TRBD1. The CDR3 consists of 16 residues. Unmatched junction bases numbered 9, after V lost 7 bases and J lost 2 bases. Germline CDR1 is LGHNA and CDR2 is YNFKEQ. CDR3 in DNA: TGTGCCAGCACCCCAGCGACAGGGGGTACCTACAATGAGCAGTTCTTC. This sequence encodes CASTPATGGTYNEQFF.

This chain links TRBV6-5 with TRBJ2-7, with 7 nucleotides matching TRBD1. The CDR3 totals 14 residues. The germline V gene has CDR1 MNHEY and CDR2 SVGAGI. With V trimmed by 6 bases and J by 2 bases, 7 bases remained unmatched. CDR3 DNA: TGTGCCAGCAGCCCGACAGGGAGAGCCTACGAGCAGTACTTC. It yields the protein CASSPTGRAYEQYF.